The 18 T cell receptor beta chains given below trace back to one sample, sequenced in a study of response to subunit inactivated influenza vaccine (dated by TCRdb to between 2017 and 2018). Preparation of the library involved RT-PCR. Sequenced using an Illumina HiSeq 2500. TCRdb reanalyzed the raw reads on its own, using fastp at Q25 for trimming and MiXCR for clone calling, and kept in-frame beta chains. Rows merge per CDR3 protein into single entries with the most common DNA and genes. Recorded for this sample are around 540,000 distinct CDR3 sequences; about 12% of them occurred a single time. 9.5% to 13% of the sample comes from the top ten. The sequenced sample was PBMCs from blood, obtained on the day of vaccination. The receptors were gathered from a man between 50 and 59 years old who received an inactivated influenza vaccine. Donor details come from another sample of the same person, matched by shared clones.

This clonotype turned up a few times. V usage is TRBV5-1 and J usage is TRBJ2-7; D not certain. The CDR3 runs to 16 residues. V lost 0 bases, J lost 8 bases, and 21 bases lay in between. Germline-derived CDR1 and CDR2 are SGHRS and YFSETQ. The CDR3 reads CASSLEGARQASKQYF. The CDR3 DNA follows: TGCGCCAGCAGCTTGGAAGGTGCACGACAAGCCTCCAAGCAGTACTTC. The full variable domain, rest sourced from reference TRBV5-1 and TRBJ2-7, is KAGVTQTPRYLIKTRGQQVTLSCSPISGHRSVSWYQQTPGQGLQFLFEYFSETQRNKGNFPGRFSGRQFSNSRSEMNVSTLELGDSALYLCASSLEGARQASKQYFGPGTRLTVT.

The chain combines TRBV7-9 with TRBJ1-4, with D uncertain. Trimming stripped 1 base from V and 5 bases from J, with 14 bases between. The CDR3 is 16 residues long. Germline V gives CDR1 SEHNR, CDR2 FQNEAQ (reference sequence). CDR3 amino acids: CASSLGGPEKNEKLFF. CDR3 sequence (DNA): TGTGCCAGCAGCTTAGGTGGTCCAGAGAAAAATGAAAAACTGTTTTTT. The complete variable domain, with remaining parts taken from reference TRBV7-9 and TRBJ1-4, reads DTGVSQNPRHKITKRGQNVTFRCDPISEHNRLYWYRQTLGQGPEFLTYFQNEAQLEKSRLLSDRFSAERPKGSFSTLEIQRTEQGDSAMYLCASSLGGPEKNEKLFFGSGTQLSVL.

This clonotype was counted a few times. This chain links TRBV20-1 with TRBJ1-5; D possibly corresponds to TRBD1 (5 bases). CDR3 size: 14 residues. Trimming pared 0 bases from V and 4 bases from J, leaving 10 bases between. In germline, CDR1 is DFQATT, CDR2 SNEGSKA (reference sequence). The CDR3 nucleotides read TGCAGTGCTAGAGATCTCGGGGCAAATCAGCCCCAGCATTTT. Residues: CSARDLGANQPQHF.

The chain has TRBV11-2 and TRBJ1-3; D gene ambiguous. Germline V lookup: CDR1 SGHAT, CDR2 FQNNGV. The CDR3 covers 14 residues. V lost 8 bases, J lost 4 bases, and 15 bases lay in between. CDR3 in amino acids: CASSDSGRGNTIYF. The CDR3 bases are TGTGCCAGCTCAGATTCAGGTCGAGGAAACACCATATATTTT.

This clonotype has just a few counts. The gene calls are TRBV5-5 and TRBJ2-2, with TRBD2 matching over 11 bases. The CDR3 sequence is 16 residues long. Germline trimming cut 5 bases from V and 5 bases from J; bases unmatched to any gene: 8. Germline V gene sequence: CDR1 SGHKS, CDR2 YYEKEE (reference sequence). CDR3 in DNA: TGTGCCAGCAGACTACTAACTAGCGGGAGTACCGGGGAGCTGTTTTTT. Amino acids: CASRLLTSGSTGELFF.

V and J are TRBV7-9 and TRBJ2-1, with D possibly TRBD2 on 5 matching bases. Germline-derived CDR1 and CDR2 are SEHNR and FQNEAQ (reference sequence). Trimming removed 1 base from V and 14 bases from J, with 12 bases in between. This CDR3 comprises 12 residues. The CDR3 DNA sequence: TGTGCCAGCAGCTTAGGAGCGGAAAGGAAGTTCTTC. It yields the protein CASSLGAERKFF.

The CDR3 DNA sequence: TGTGCCAGCAGTACTAGCGGGAGGGCGCAGTTCTTC. It codes for CASSTSGRAQFF. This chain uses TRBV28 with TRBJ2-1; 13 bases are shared with TRBD2. Germline V gene sequence: CDR1 MDHEN, CDR2 SYDVKM. V trimming: 5 bases; J trimming: 12 bases; junction bases outside the gene matches: 1. CDR3 size: 12 residues.

In its sample, this clonotype was seen a few times. The chain combines TRBV4-2 with TRBJ2-1; a possible D gene is TRBD2 (7 bases). There are 16 residues in the CDR3. Germline V gene data show CDR1 as LGHNA and CDR2 as YNFKEQ. V was clipped by 0 bases and J by 4 bases, with 13 bases between them. The CDR3 protein is CASSQDGGAGYNEQFF. In DNA, the CDR3 is TGTGCCAGCAGCCAAGATGGGGGGGCGGGGTACAATGAGCAGTTCTTC.

The table lists this clonotype with a few counts. CDR3 sequence (DNA): TGCGCCAGCAGCCAAGATCTGAAGGGGGCAGAGACCCAGTACTTC. It translates to CASSQDLKGAETQYF. The gene calls are TRBV4-3 and TRBJ2-5, with 7 bases aligning to TRBD1. The germline V gene has CDR1 LGHNA and CDR2 YSLEER. V was clipped by 0 bases and J by 4 bases; unmatched bases: 5. This CDR3 contains 15 residues.

The chain couples TRBV6-2 or TRBV6-3 to TRBJ2-1; perhaps TRBD1 as D (6 bases). Trimming stripped 5 bases from V and 3 bases from J, with 20 bases between. Germline CDR1 is MNHEY and CDR2 is SVGEGT. CDR3 length equals 17 residues. This CDR3 reads CASSPSQGIILYNEQFF. The CDR3 DNA reads as TGTGCCAGCAGTCCCTCCCAGGGGATCATACTCTACAATGAGCAGTTCTTC.

The chain recombines TRBV7-2 with TRBJ2-1; 12 bases map to TRBD2. The germline V gene has CDR1 SGHTA and CDR2 FQGNSA. Germline trimming cut 2 bases from V and 8 bases from J; bases unmatched to any gene: 4. The CDR3 has 15 amino acids. This chain's CDR3 is CASSLTSGGHHEQFF. CDR3 sequence (DNA): TGTGCCAGCAGCTTAACTAGCGGGGGGCACCATGAGCAGTTCTTC.

This rearrangement joins TRBV5-1 to TRBJ2-7; the D gene could be TRBD1 or TRBD2 (5 bases each). Germline V gives CDR1 SGHRS, CDR2 YFSETQ. With 0 bases removed from V and 4 bases from J, the gap between germline ends came to 11 bases. This CDR3 is built from 14 residues. The DNA for the CDR3 is TGCGCCAGCAGCTTGGCCGTGGGGGTGTACGAGCAGTACTTC. Amino acids: CASSLAVGVYEQYF.

This clonotype was picked up a small number of times. The J gene is TRBJ1-1, the V gene TRBV20-1, with D possibly matching TRBD1 (6 bases). In germline, CDR1 is DFQATT, CDR2 SNEGSKA (reference sequence). With 4 bases removed from V and 1 base from J, the gap between germline ends came to 13 bases. The CDR3 contains 14 residues. The CDR3 DNA reads as TGCAGTGCTACCGTACAGGGCGGGAACACTGAAGCTTTCTTT. As protein: CSATVQGGNTEAFF.

As to this clonotype: This clone may be a read error of a much larger clone one base away. The chain links TRBV24-1 to TRBJ2-3, with D possibly matching TRBD1 (5 bases). The length of the CDR3 is 15 residues. Trimming left V 2 bases short and J 5 bases short, with 13 bases between. Germline V gives CDR1 KGHDR, CDR2 SFDVKD. CDR3 bases: TGTGCCACCAGTGATTCACGACAGCTCAGAGATACGCAGTATTTT. It specifies CATSDSRQLRDTQYF.

This clonotype was found a few times. The V call is TRBV12-3 or TRBV12-4, the J call TRBJ2-5; D ambiguous. V lost 2 bases, J lost 0 bases, and 4 bases lay in between. This CDR3 is 13 amino acids long. CDR3 sequence: CASSLPNQETQYF. The CDR3 nucleotides read TGTGCCAGCAGTTTACCGAACCAAGAGACCCAGTACTTC.

In its sample, this clonotype was seen many times. The gene calls are TRBV3-1 and TRBJ1-1, with a possible D match to TRBD1 (6 bases). The CDR3 spans 14 residues. With 5 bases removed from V and 0 bases from J, the gap between germline ends came to 10 bases. Germline V gene data show CDR1 as LGHDT and CDR2 as YNNKEL (reference sequence). The CDR3 nucleotides are TGTGCCAGCAGCTATGGACAGATGAACACTGAAGCTTTCTTT. It codes for CASSYGQMNTEAFF.

Only a few counts were recorded for this clonotype. This chain uses TRBV2 with TRBJ2-1; 8 bases line up with TRBD2. The CDR3 extends over 14 amino acids. The V segment lost 6 bases and the J segment 3 bases; nucleotides outside the gene matches: 4. Germline V gives CDR1 SNHLY, CDR2 FYNNEI. CDR3 residues: CASRVAGHYNEQFF. The CDR3 DNA reads TGTGCCAGCAGGGTAGCGGGACACTACAATGAGCAGTTCTTC.

The rearrangement uses TRBV5-6 and TRBJ2-5; D tentatively reads TRBD1 or TRBD2 (5 bases each). Germline V gene data show CDR1 as SGHDT and CDR2 as YYEEEE. The CDR3 loop spans 15 amino acids. V dropped 4 bases and J dropped 5 bases, with 18 bases sitting between them. CDR3 residues: CASSRGVAGSETQYF. CDR3 sequence (DNA): TGTGCCAGCAGCCGAGGGGTTGCAGGGTCCGAGACCCAGTACTTC.